This record covers a single T cell receptor (beta chain). Vbeta (60) and Jbeta (13) primers were used in the PCR. Here immunoSEQ multiplex PCR was the method, and the copy in TCRdb shows in-frame clones only, minus some. The sample shows under 200,000 clones, more than 70% of them seen only once. The CDR3 loop spans 12 amino acids. The V and J ends lost 7 bases and 2 bases respectively, with 7 bases between them. The germline V gene has CDR1 WNHNN and CDR2 SYGVQD (reference sequence). This entry comes from a study of cytomegalovirus exposure and HLA in healthy donors. The sequenced sample was PBMCs. The chain employs TRBV10-1 and TRBJ2-3; possible D gene TRBD1, 5 bases. The TCR was taken from a young man in good health and CMV-seronegative. The CDR3 DNA follows: TGCGCCAGCAAGGGGAACACAGATACGCAGTATTTT. Protein sequence: CASKGNTDTQYF.